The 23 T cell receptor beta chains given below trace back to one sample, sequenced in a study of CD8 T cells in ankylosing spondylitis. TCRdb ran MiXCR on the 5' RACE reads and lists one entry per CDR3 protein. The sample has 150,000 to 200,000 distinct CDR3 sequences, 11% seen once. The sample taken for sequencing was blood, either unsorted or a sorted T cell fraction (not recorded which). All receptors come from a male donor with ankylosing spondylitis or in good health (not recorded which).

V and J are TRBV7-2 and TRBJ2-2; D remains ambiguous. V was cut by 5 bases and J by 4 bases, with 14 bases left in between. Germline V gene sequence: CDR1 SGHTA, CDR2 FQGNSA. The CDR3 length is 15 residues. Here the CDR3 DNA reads TGTGCCAGCAGCCCCAGCCTAGGAAGCACCGGGGAGCTGTTTTTT. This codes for CASSPSLGSTGELFF.

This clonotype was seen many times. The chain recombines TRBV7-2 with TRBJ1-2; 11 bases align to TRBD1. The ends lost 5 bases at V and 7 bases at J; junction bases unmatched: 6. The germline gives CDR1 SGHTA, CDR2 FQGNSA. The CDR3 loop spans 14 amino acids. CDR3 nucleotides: TGTGCCAGCAGCCCAGGGACAGGGGGAAGTGGCTACACCTTC. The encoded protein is CASSPGTGGSGYTF.

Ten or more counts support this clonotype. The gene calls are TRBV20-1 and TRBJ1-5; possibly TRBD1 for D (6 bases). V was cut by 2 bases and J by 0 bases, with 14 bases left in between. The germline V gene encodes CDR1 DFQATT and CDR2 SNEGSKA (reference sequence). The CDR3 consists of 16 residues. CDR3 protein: CSARSPKGGSNQPQHF. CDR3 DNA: TGCAGTGCTAGATCCCCAAAAGGGGGTAGCAATCAGCCCCAGCATTTT.

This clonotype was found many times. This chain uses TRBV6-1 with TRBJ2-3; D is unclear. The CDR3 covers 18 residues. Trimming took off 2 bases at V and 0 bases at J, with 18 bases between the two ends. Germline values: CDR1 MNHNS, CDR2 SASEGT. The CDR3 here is CASSESPRLVSSTDTQYF. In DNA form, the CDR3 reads TGTGCCAGCAGTGAATCCCCCCGACTTGTCTCTAGCACAGATACGCAGTATTTT.

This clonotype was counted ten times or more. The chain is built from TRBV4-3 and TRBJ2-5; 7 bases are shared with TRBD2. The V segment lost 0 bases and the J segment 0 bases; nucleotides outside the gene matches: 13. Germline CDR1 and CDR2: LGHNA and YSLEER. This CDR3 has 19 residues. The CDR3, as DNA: TGCGCCAGCAGCCAAGAACTAAGGACCGGGGGGTTTAACCAAGAGACCCAGTACTTC. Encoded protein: CASSQELRTGGFNQETQYF.

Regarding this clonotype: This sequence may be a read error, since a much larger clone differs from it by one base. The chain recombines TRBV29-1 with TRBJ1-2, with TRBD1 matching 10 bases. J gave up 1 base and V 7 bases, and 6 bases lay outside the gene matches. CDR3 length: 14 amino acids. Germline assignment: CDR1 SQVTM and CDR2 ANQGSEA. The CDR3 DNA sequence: TGCAGCGGCGGACAGGGGGAAGATAACTATGGCTACACCTTC. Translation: CSGGQGEDNYGYTF.

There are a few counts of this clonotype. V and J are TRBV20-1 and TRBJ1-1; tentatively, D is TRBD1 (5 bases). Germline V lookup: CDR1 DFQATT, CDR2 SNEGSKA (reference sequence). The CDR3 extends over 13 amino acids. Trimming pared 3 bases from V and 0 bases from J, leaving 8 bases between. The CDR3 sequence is CSASVGVNTEAFF. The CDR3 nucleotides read TGCAGTGCTAGCGTGGGGGTGAACACTGAAGCTTTCTTT.

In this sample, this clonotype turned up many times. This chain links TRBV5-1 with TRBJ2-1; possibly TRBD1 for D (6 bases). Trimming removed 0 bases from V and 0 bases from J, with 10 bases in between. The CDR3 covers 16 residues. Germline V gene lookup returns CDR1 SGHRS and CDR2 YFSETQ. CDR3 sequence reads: CASSLDRGSSYNEQFF. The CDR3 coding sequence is TGCGCCAGCAGCTTGGATAGGGGGAGCTCCTACAATGAGCAGTTCTTC.

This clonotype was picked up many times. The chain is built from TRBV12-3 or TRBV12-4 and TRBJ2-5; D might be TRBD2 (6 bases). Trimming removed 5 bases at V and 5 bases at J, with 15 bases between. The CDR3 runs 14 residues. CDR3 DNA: TGTGCCAGCAGTCCCGGGCGGGGTGGGGAGACCCAGTACTTC. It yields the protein CASSPGRGGETQYF.

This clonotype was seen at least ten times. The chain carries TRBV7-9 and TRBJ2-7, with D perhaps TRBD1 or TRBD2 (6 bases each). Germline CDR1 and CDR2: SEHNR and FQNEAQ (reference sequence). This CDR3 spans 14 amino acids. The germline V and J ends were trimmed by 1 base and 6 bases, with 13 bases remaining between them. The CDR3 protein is CASSLVGGLTEQYF. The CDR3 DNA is TGTGCCAGCAGCTTAGTTGGGGGGCTTACCGAGCAGTACTTC.

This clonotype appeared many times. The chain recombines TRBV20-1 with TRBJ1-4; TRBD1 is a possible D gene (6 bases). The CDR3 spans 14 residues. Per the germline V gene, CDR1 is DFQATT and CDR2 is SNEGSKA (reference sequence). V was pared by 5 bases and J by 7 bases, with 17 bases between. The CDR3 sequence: CSAPFQGLSEKLFF. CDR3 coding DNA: TGCAGTGCTCCATTCCAGGGGTTGAGTGAAAAACTGTTTTTT.

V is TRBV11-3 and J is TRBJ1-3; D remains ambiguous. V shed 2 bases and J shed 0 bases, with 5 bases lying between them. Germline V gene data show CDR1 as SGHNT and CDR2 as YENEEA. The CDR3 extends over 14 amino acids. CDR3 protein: CASSLWSSGNTIYF. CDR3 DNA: TGTGCCAGCAGCTTATGGAGCTCTGGAAACACCATATATTTT.

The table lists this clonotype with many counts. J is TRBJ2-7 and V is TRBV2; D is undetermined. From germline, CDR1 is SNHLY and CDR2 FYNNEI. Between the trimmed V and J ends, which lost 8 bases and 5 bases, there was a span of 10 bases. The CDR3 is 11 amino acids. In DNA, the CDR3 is TGTGCCAGCCTAGGGTCTAACGAGCAGTACTTC. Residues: CASLGSNEQYF.

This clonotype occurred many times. In DNA form, the CDR3 reads TGTGCCAGCCGGACTAGCGGGAGCAATGAGCAGTTCTTC. Its translation: CASRTSGSNEQFF. The chain recombines TRBV12-3 or TRBV12-4 with TRBJ2-1; TRBD2 agrees at 13 bases. The CDR3 extends over 13 amino acids. V lost 8 bases, J lost 6 bases, and 1 base stayed unmatched.

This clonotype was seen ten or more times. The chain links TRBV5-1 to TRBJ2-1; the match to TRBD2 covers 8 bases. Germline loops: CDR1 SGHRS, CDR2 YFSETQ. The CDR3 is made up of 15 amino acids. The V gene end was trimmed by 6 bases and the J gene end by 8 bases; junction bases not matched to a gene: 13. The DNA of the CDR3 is TGCGCCAGCACCTCCGAAGGCGGGAGGAGCGATGAGCAGTTCTTC. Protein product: CASTSEGGRSDEQFF.

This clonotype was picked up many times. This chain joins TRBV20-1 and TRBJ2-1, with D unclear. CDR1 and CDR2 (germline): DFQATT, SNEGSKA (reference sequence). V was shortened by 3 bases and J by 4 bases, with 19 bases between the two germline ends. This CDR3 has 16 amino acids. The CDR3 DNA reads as TGCAGTGCTAGCCCCCTCGAGTCAGGTCGTTACAATGAGCAGTTCTTC. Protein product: CSASPLESGRYNEQFF.

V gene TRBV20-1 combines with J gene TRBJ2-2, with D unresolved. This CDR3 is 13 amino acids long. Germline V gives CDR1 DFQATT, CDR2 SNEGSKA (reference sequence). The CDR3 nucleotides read TGCAGCTTGCGCGCACAAGACACCGGGGAGCTGTTTTTT. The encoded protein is CSLRAQDTGELFF.

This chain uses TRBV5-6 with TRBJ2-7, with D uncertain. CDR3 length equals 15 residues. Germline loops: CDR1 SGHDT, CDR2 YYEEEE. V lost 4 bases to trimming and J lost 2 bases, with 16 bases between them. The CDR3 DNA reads TGTGCCAGCAGCCCTTATGCTTACCGGACCTACGAGCAGTACTTC. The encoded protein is CASSPYAYRTYEQYF.

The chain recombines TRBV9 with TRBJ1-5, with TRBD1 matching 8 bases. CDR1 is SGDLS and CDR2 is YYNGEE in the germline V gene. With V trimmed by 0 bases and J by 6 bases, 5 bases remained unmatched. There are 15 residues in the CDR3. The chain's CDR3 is CASSVGDRRLQPQHF. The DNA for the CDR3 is TGTGCCAGCAGCGTAGGGGACAGGCGCCTTCAGCCCCAGCATTTT. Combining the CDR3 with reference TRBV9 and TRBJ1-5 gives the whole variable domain DSGVTQTPKHLITATGQRVTLRCSPRSGDLSVYWYQQSLDQGLQFLIQYYNGEERAKGNILERFSAQQFPDLHSELNLSSLELGDSALYFCASSVGDRRLQPQHFGDGTRLSIL.

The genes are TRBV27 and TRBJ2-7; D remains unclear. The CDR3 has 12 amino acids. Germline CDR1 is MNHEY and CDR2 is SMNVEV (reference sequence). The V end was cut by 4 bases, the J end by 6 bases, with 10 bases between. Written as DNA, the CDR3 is TGTGCCAGCAGTTCCCCACCGCCCGAGCAGTACTTC. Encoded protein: CASSSPPPEQYF.

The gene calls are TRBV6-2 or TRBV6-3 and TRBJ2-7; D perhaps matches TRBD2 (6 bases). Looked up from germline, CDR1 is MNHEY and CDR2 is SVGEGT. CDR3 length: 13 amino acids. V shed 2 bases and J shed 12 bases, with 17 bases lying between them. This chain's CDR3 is CASSYGGASGSYF. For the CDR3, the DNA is TGTGCCAGCAGTTACGGAGGGGCCTCCGGTTCGTACTTC.

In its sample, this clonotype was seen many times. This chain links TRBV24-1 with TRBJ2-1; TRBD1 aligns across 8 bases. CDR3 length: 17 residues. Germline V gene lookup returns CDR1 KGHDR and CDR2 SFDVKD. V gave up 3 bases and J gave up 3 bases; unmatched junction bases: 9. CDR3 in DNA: TGTGCCACCAGTGATCCCACCGGGACAGGCAACTACAATGAGCAGTTCTTC. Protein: CATSDPTGTGNYNEQFF.

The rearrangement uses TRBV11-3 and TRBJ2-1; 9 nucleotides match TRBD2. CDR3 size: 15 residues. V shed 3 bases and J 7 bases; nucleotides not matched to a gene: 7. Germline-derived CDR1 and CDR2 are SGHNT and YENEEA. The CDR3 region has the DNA TGTGCCAGCAGCTTCTTAGCGGGAGAAGGTAATGAGCAGTTCTTC. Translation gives CASSFLAGEGNEQFF.